This TCR beta chain was identified in a study of technical replicates of blood from a handful of donors. The CDR3 totals 15 residues. From germline, CDR1 is SEHNR and CDR2 FQNEAQ (reference sequence). On this clone itself: The germline gene is not matched at one end of the junction; a read error may be the cause.

Only in-frame clones appear in the TCRdb table, and some are missing; sequencing was by immunoSEQ multiplex PCR. This table has tens of thousands of clones, roughly 98% appearing once. The chain recombines TRBV7-9 with TRBJ2-3; D might be TRBD2 (5 bases). The receptor was derived from a human donor in good health. The sample consisted of T cells isolated from PBMCs. CDR3: CASSLVVSRPEPRDF. The DNA for the CDR3 is TGTGCCAGCAGCTTAGTCGTATCCCGGCCAGAGCCGAGGGATTTT.